The 30 T cell receptor beta chains given below trace back to one sample, sequenced in a study of blood T cells in healthy people across ages. With a J-beta primer mix and a sample-barcoded 5' primer, a second PCR ran 7 to 11 cycles. TCRdb used MiXCR to reprocess the 5' RACE reads, holding one entry per CDR3 protein. The data contain more than 900,000 distinct CDR3 sequences, roughly 24% of them singletons. The sample was also linked to a second study, of T cells of mothers and their children.

The sequencing sample was made of blood. The receptors here all came from a girl aged 2 to 10 in good health.

The genes are TRBV7-9 and TRBJ2-3, with D perhaps matching TRBD1 or TRBD2 (5 bases each). The V gene lost 1 base and the J gene lost 2 bases, with 7 bases spanning the gap. Germline V CDR1 and CDR2: SEHNR, FQNEAQ (reference sequence). This CDR3 region has 14 residues. CDR3 DNA: TGTGCCAGCAGCTTAGAAGGGACCACAGATACGCAGTATTTT. Its protein product is CASSLEGTTDTQYF.

The chain couples TRBV6-2 or TRBV6-3 to TRBJ1-3; D uncertain. Per the germline V gene, CDR1 is MNHEY and CDR2 is SVGEGT. Trimming took 8 bases from V and 4 from J, leaving 9 bases between them. The CDR3 runs to 12 residues. Here the CDR3 reads CASEGFGNTIYF. Here the CDR3 DNA reads TGTGCCAGCGAGGGCTTCGGAAACACCATATATTTT.

This clonotype has a handful of counts. V and J are TRBV7-3 and TRBJ2-5, with D possibly matching TRBD2 (6 bases). Germline assignment: CDR1 SGHTA and CDR2 FQGTGA. The CDR3 runs to 13 residues. V was clipped by 2 bases and J by 9 bases, with 13 bases between them. The CDR3 spells CASSLGVGRPQYF. Here the CDR3 DNA reads TGTGCCAGCAGCTTAGGTGTGGGGAGGCCCCAGTACTTC.

This clonotype came up a few times. The chain has TRBV12-3 or TRBV12-4 and TRBJ2-5; 7 positions agree with TRBD2. The length of the CDR3 is 14 residues. V trimming: 5 bases; J trimming: 4 bases; junction bases outside the gene matches: 7. The CDR3 here is CASSPRGDLETQYF. In DNA, the CDR3 is TGTGCCAGCAGTCCACGGGGGGACCTAGAGACCCAGTACTTC.

This clonotype was counted a few times. CDR3 sequence (DNA): TGCAGCGTTGTCGCCCTGGAAGCAGATACGCAGTATTTT. This encodes CSVVALEADTQYF. V usage is TRBV29-1 and J usage is TRBJ2-3; the D is unclear. This CDR3 has 13 amino acids. Germline values: CDR1 SQVTM, CDR2 ANQGSEA. V lost 4 bases, J lost 4 bases, and 12 bases lay in between.

This chain joins TRBV7-9 and TRBJ1-1; no clear D gene. Germline V gives CDR1 SEHNR, CDR2 FQNEAQ (reference sequence). Trimming stripped 5 bases from V and 6 bases from J, with 22 bases between. CDR3 length: 16 amino acids. The chain's CDR3 is CASSPTLAEAWSEAFF. CDR3 bases: TGTGCCAGCAGCCCGACTCTGGCCGAAGCATGGTCTGAAGCTTTCTTT. The full variable domain, its missing parts supplied by reference TRBV7-9 and TRBJ1-1, is DTGVSQNPRHKITKRGQNVTFRCDPISEHNRLYWYRQTLGQGPEFLTYFQNEAQLEKSRLLSDRFSAERPKGSFSTLEIQRTEQGDSAMYLCASSPTLAEAWSEAFFGQGTRLTVV.

This chain joins TRBV20-1 and TRBJ2-4; D is uncertain. The V and J ends lost 4 bases and 3 bases respectively, with 10 bases between them. Germline CDR1 is DFQATT and CDR2 is SNEGSKA (reference sequence). This CDR3 has 13 amino acids. The CDR3 nucleotides read TGCAGTGCTAAAGGACCACACAAAAACATTCAGTACTTC. Its protein product is CSAKGPHKNIQYF.

V is TRBV6-2 or TRBV6-3 and J is TRBJ2-4; D unresolved. The germline V and J ends were trimmed by 0 bases and 9 bases, with 24 bases remaining between them. This CDR3 has 18 residues. Germline CDR1 is MNHEY and CDR2 is SVGEGT. The CDR3 reads CASSYSNWYSPGSGIQYF. The CDR3, as DNA: TGTGCCAGCAGTTACTCGAATTGGTATTCTCCGGGTTCGGGCATTCAGTACTTC.

This chain connects TRBV13 to TRBJ1-2; possible D gene TRBD1, 5 bases. From germline, CDR1 is PRHDT and CDR2 FYEKMQ (reference sequence). With 5 bases removed from V and 4 bases from J, the gap between germline ends came to 17 bases. This CDR3 has 15 amino acids. CDR3 loop: CASSAIGEGSYGYTF. Here the CDR3 DNA reads TGTGCCAGCAGCGCTATAGGGGAGGGAAGCTATGGCTACACCTTC.

The chain combines TRBV29-1 with TRBJ1-1; D is possibly TRBD1 (6 bases). Germline lookup yields CDR1 SQVTM and CDR2 ANQGSEA. This CDR3 is 13 amino acids long. Trimming pared 6 bases from V and 1 base from J, leaving 12 bases between. Here the CDR3 DNA reads TGCAGCGTACGACAGGAGGGGAACACTGAAGCTTTCTTT. It specifies CSVRQEGNTEAFF.

V gene TRBV27 combines with J gene TRBJ2-5; D call uncertain. CDR1 is MNHEY and CDR2 is SMNVEV in the germline V gene (reference sequence). This CDR3 contains 15 residues. V lost 2 bases and J lost 5, with 15 bases in between. The DNA of the CDR3 is TGTGCCAGCAGTTTAAGTGGCCCCTTGCGGGAGACCCAGTACTTC. Protein: CASSLSGPLRETQYF.

Here the CDR3 reads CASSSQGGQAYEQYF. The CDR3 coding sequence is TGTGCCAGCAGTTCCCAAGGGGGACAAGCCTACGAGCAGTACTTC. V gene TRBV12-3 or TRBV12-4 combines with J gene TRBJ2-7; tentatively, D is TRBD1 (6 bases). Trimming removed 4 bases from V and 2 bases from J, with 15 bases in between. The CDR3 is 15 amino acids.

In this sample, this clonotype turned up a few times. The conserved closing phenylalanine or tryptophan is absent in this CDR3, likely reflecting a read error. V is TRBV3-1 and J is TRBJ1-1; D is undetermined. Germline V CDR1 and CDR2: LGHDT, YNNKEL (reference sequence). CDR3 length equals 12 residues. The ends were cut back, 2 bases at V and 11 bases at J, with 12 bases in the middle. CDR3 coding DNA: TGTGCCAGCAGCCAAACAGATAACACGGCTTTCCTT. Its protein product is CASSQTDNTAFL.

The V gene is TRBV9, the J gene TRBJ1-1; tentative D call: TRBD1 (6 bases). The CDR3 extends over 15 amino acids. The V end lost 4 bases, the J end lost 4 bases, and 17 bases lay between the germline ends. Germline CDR1 is SGDLS and CDR2 is YYNGEE. CDR3: CASSLEGGEATEAFF. For the CDR3, the DNA is TGTGCCAGCAGCTTGGAGGGGGGCGAAGCCACTGAAGCTTTCTTT. Together with reference TRBV9 and TRBJ1-1, the CDR3 gives the full variable domain: DSGVTQTPKHLITATGQRVTLRCSPRSGDLSVYWYQQSLDQGLQFLIQYYNGEERAKGNILERFSAQQFPDLHSELNLSSLELGDSALYFCASSLEGGEATEAFFGQGTRLTVV.

At least ten counts were recorded for this clonotype. The chain carries TRBV29-1 and TRBJ2-5; D is unresolved. With 4 bases removed from V and 7 bases from J, the gap between germline ends came to 7 bases. Per the germline V gene, CDR1 is SQVTM and CDR2 is ANQGSEA. The CDR3 consists of 10 residues. Here the CDR3 reads CSVASVTQYF. The CDR3 coding sequence is TGCAGCGTTGCTAGTGTGACCCAGTACTTC.

This clonotype turned up a few times. The chain is built from TRBV15 and TRBJ1-1; D is unclear. Trimming pared 6 bases from V and 1 base from J, leaving 9 bases between. CDR1 is LNHNV, CDR2 YYDKDF, per germline (reference sequence). This CDR3 region has 13 residues. CDR3 loop: CATRIGENTEAFF. CDR3 nucleotide sequence: TGTGCCACCAGAATCGGCGAGAACACTGAAGCTTTCTTT.

This chain connects TRBV4-1 to TRBJ2-5; D perhaps matches TRBD2 (6 bases). The J call may be wrong; the DNA end is better matched by TRBJ2-1. The CDR3 runs 14 residues. Per germline, CDR1 MGHRA and CDR2 YSYEKL. This chain's CDR3 is CASSQDVGGNEQFF. CDR3 bases: TGCGCCAGCAGCCAAGATGTCGGGGGAAATGAGCAGTTCTTC.

This clonotype has a handful of counts. V usage is TRBV3-1 and J usage is TRBJ2-5; D is undetermined. The CDR3 consists of 12 residues. Per germline, CDR1 LGHDT and CDR2 YNNKEL (reference sequence). The V end was cut by 1 base, the J end by 5 bases, with 5 bases between. The CDR3 loop reads CASSQASETQYF. As DNA, the CDR3 is TGTGCCAGCAGCCAAGCTTCCGAGACCCAGTACTTC.

V gene TRBV5-1 combines with J gene TRBJ2-7; no clear D gene. The CDR3 totals 15 residues. Per germline, CDR1 SGHRS and CDR2 YFSETQ. V lost 0 bases, J lost 0 bases, and 10 bases lay in between. The CDR3 loop reads CASSLGPATSYEQYF. DNA of the CDR3: TGCGCCAGCAGCTTGGGGCCAGCAACCTCCTACGAGCAGTACTTC.

Only a few counts were recorded for this clonotype. The J gene is TRBJ1-1, the V gene TRBV29-1; D is perhaps TRBD1 (5 bases). The germline gives CDR1 SQVTM, CDR2 ANQGSEA. There are 14 residues in the CDR3. The V end was cut by 3 bases, the J end by 6 bases, with 17 bases between. CDR3 DNA: TGCAGCGTTGACCAGGGAGGAGGTGACGCTGAAGCTTTCTTT. Translated: CSVDQGGGDAEAFF.

The CDR3 nucleotides are TGTGCCAGCAGCACAGAATTCTTCACTGAAGCTTTCTTT. It specifies CASSTEFFTEAFF. V gene TRBV6-6 combines with J gene TRBJ1-1; D not resolved. Germline-derived CDR1 and CDR2 are MNHNY and SVGAGI (reference sequence). The V end lost 6 bases, the J end lost 4 bases, and 12 bases lay between the germline ends. The CDR3 covers 13 residues.

The CDR3 protein is CASSAPVGGTEAFF. CDR3 in DNA: TGTGCCAGCAGCGCCCCCGTCGGCGGGACTGAAGCTTTCTTT. The chain joins TRBV7-9 to TRBJ1-1; D unresolved. Trimming removed 5 bases at V and 5 bases at J, with 15 bases between. CDR3 length: 14 residues. Germline V gene data show CDR1 as SEHNR and CDR2 as FQNEAQ (reference sequence).

The V call is TRBV28, the J call TRBJ2-7; D is uncertain. The CDR3 contains 13 residues. CDR1 and CDR2 (germline): MDHEN, SYDVKM. V shed 3 bases and J shed 6 bases, with 12 bases lying between them. The CDR3 DNA reads as TGTGCCAGCAGTTTTCCTGCTTCACGCGAGCAGTACTTC. Its translation is CASSFPASREQYF. The variable domain in full, with the rest retrieved from reference TRBV28 and TRBJ2-7, is DVKVTQSSRYLVKRTGEKVFLECVQDMDHENMFWYRQDPGLGLRLIYFSYDVKMKEKGDIPEGYSVSREKKERFSLILESASTNQTSMYLCASSFPASREQYFGPGTRLTVT.

J is TRBJ2-5 and V is TRBV6-5, with D perhaps matching TRBD2 (7 bases). The J call is in doubt because the DNA end fits TRBJ2-1 better. The CDR3 runs to 14 residues. Germline CDR1 MNHEY, CDR2 SVGAGI. CDR3 region: CAVHRGGLRNEQFF. CDR3 DNA sequence: TGTGCCGTACATAGGGGGGGTCTCCGTAATGAGCAGTTCTTC.

This chain connects TRBV27 to TRBJ2-1; D perhaps matches TRBD1 (5 bases). The better agreement between TRBJ2-7 and the DNA end casts doubt on the J call. The CDR3 contains 12 residues. CDR1 and CDR2 from the germline V gene are MNHEY and SMNVEV (reference sequence). CDR3 nucleotides: TGTGCCAGCAGTCCCCTGACAGCCGAGCAGTACTTC. This sequence encodes CASSPLTAEQYF.

This clonotype was picked up a small number of times. V gene TRBV11-1 combines with J gene TRBJ2-5, with TRBD1 matching over 7 bases. The V gene's germline CDR1 is SGHAT and CDR2 FQDESV (reference sequence). The CDR3 length is 15 residues. V shed 1 base and J 4 bases; nucleotides not matched to a gene: 6. As DNA, the CDR3 is TGTGCCAGCAGCTTAGAAGCGACAGGGCGAGAGACCCAGTACTTC. Its translation: CASSLEATGRETQYF.

This clonotype was picked up a small number of times. The chain couples TRBV28 to TRBJ2-7; TRBD2 matches 10 bases. J was trimmed by 1 base and V by 6 bases; bases with no gene match: 6. Germline CDR1 is MDHEN and CDR2 is SYDVKM. This CDR3 has 15 residues. The CDR3 DNA follows: TGTGCCAGCAGAGATCGGACTAGCGGATCCTACGAGCAGTACTTC. Translated: CASRDRTSGSYEQYF.

This clonotype was seen only a few times. J is TRBJ2-5 and V is TRBV5-1; D may be TRBD1 (6 bases). TRBJ2-7 explains the end of the DNA better; the J call may be wrong. This CDR3 is 15 amino acids long. The germline V gene encodes CDR1 SGHRS and CDR2 YFSETQ. The CDR3 DNA is TGCGCCAGCAGCCTCGGTTGGGGGCTTAGCTACGAGCAGTACTTC. Its translation is CASSLGWGLSYEQYF.

In regard to this clonotype: This sequence may be a read error, since a much larger clone differs from it by one base. This chain joins TRBV20-1 and TRBJ2-5, with D tentatively TRBD2 (6 bases). The J call is doubtful: the DNA matches TRBJ2-1 better. Per germline, CDR1 DFQATT and CDR2 SNEGSKA (reference sequence). The CDR3 loop spans 13 amino acids. Written as DNA, the CDR3 is TGCAGTGCGCCGGGGACTGCTCAAGAGACCCAGTTCTTC. It encodes CSAPGTAQETQFF.

This chain uses TRBV12-3 or TRBV12-4 with TRBJ2-3; 13 bases are a match to TRBD2. Unmatched junction bases numbered 12, after V lost 5 bases and J lost 4 bases. This CDR3 contains 18 residues. CDR3: CASSDPSGLAGPSDTQYF. The CDR3 DNA reads as TGTGCCAGCAGTGATCCTTCGGGACTAGCGGGGCCATCAGATACGCAGTATTTT.